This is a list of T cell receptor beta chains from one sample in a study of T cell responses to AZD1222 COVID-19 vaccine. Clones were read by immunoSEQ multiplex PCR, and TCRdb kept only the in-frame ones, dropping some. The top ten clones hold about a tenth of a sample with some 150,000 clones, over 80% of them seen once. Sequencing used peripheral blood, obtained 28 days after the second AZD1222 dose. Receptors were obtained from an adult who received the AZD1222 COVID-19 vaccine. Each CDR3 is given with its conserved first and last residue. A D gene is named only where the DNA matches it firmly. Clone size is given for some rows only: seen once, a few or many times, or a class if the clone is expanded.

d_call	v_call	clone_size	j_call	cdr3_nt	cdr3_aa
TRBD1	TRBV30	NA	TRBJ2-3	TGTGCCTGGGGACAGGGGGCTGGCACAGATACGCAGTATTTT	CAWGQGAGTDTQYF
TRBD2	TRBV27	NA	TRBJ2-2	TGTGCCAGCAGTTCCCGGGCTAGCGGCGGGGAGCTGTTTTTT	CASSSRASGGELFF
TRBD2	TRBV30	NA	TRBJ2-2	TGTGCCTGGACTCGACTAGCGGGGAACACCGGGGAGCTGTTTTTT	CAWTRLAGNTGELFF
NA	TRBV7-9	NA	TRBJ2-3	TGTGCCAGCAGCTTCAGCACAGATACGCAGTATTTT	CASSFSTDTQYF
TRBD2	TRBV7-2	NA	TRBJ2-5	TGTGCCAGCAGCCTTAGCGGGAGAACCGGAGAGACCCAGTACTTC	CASSLSGRTGETQYF
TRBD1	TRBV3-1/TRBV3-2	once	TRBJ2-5	TGTGCCAGCAGCCCAACTCGACAGGGTGGCCAAGAGACCCAGTACTTC	CASSPTRQGGQETQYF
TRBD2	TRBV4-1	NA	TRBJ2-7	TGCGCCAGCAGCCAATTCCCTAGCGGGACCGGCGACGAGCAGTACTTC	CASSQFPSGTGDEQYF
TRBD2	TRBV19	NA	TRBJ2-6	TGTGCCAGTAGTCCCCGCGGCTCGGGACTAGCTGACTCTGGGGCCAACGTCCTGACTTTC	CASSPRGSGLADSGANVLTF
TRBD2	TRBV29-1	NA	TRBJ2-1	TGCAGCGTTGAAGATGTGAGCGGGAGGACCTACAATGAGCAGTTCTTC	CSVEDVSGRTYNEQFF
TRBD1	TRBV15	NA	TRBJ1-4	TGTGCCACCAGCAGACCGACAGGGATAGGCGAAAAACTGTTTTTT	CATSRPTGIGEKLFF
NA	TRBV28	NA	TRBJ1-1	TGTGCCAGCAGTGGGTCAGGGGCATTTAGAGTAGCTTTCTTT	CASSGSGAFRVAFF
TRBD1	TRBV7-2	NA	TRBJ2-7	TGTGCCAGCACCTCCGGGACAGGGGGGCTGGAGCAGTACTTC	CASTSGTGGLEQYF
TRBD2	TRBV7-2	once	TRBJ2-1	TGTGCCAGCAGGACCCCCACGGGTGGGAGGGCCGGTGAGCAGTTCTTC	CASRTPTGGRAGEQFF
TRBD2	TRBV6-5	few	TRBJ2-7	TGTGCCAGCCGGGCGGGAGGAGGGGCCTACGAGCAGTACTTC	CASRAGGGAYEQYF
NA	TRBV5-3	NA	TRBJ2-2	TGTGCCAGAAGGCCGGGAATCCGGAACACCGGGGAGCTGTTTTTT	CARRPGIRNTGELFF
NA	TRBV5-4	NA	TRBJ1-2	TGTGCCAGCAGTTCTGACAGAATCTATGGCTACACCTTC	CASSSDRIYGYTF
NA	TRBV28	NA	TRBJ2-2	TGTGCCAGCATTCGGTTTCGGGGTTCGGGGGAGCTGTTTTTT	CASIRFRGSGELFF
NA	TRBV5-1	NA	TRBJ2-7	TGCGCCAGCAGCTTGTTGGGACCCTACGAGCAGTACTTC	CASSLLGPYEQYF
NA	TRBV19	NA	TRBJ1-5	TGTGCCAGTAGTAGGGTCAGGGCTTCCTACAATCAGCCCCAGCATTTT	CASSRVRASYNQPQHF
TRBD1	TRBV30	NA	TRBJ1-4	TGTGCCTGGAGTGGGGGGACAGGGATTAGTGAAAAACTGTTTTTT	CAWSGGTGISEKLFF
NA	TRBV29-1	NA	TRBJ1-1	TGCAGCGTTGACCAGGGTATGAACACTGAAGCTTTCTTT	CSVDQGMNTEAFF
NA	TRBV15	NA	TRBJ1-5	TGTGCCACCAGCAGAGTCCGGGAGAGCAATCAGCCCCAGCATTTT	CATSRVRESNQPQHF
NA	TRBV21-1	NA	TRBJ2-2	TGTGCCAGCAGCAGGGACAGTACCCCCGGGGAGCTGTTTTTT	CASSRDSTPGELFF
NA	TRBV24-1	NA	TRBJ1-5	TGTGCCACCAGTGATGACCCTCGGCGTCAGCCCCAGCATTTT	CATSDDPRRQPQHF
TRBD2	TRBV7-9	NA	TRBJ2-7	TGTGCCAGCAGCTTAGCGCTAGCGGGAGCGGACTACGAGCAGTACTTC	CASSLALAGADYEQYF
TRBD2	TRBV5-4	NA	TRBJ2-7	TGTGCCAGCAGCTTGGGCGGGAGTCGCCCCTACGAGCAGTACTTC	CASSLGGSRPYEQYF
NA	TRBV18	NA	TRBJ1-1	TGTGCCAGCTCACCACAGCCGAACACTGAAGCTTTCTTT	CASSPQPNTEAFF
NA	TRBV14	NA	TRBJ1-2	TGTGCCAGCAGCCGCCTCGCGGTAGGCAGGCCGAGAGATGGCTACACCTTC	CASSRLAVGRPRDGYTF